This TCR beta chain was identified during a study of blood T cell repertoires in COVID-19. Study-wide background: From the United States, Italy and Spain came samples of acute and convalescent COVID-19. T cells, B-cell-depleted T cells, or PBMCs provided the cDNA or gDNA that served as material.

The length of the CDR3 is 13 residues. CDR1 is SGHRS and CDR2 is YFSETQ in the germline V gene. The V gene lost 4 bases and the J gene lost 5 bases, with 12 bases spanning the gap. Original processing notes: Amplification with reference gene primers provided the estimates of nucleated cell counts. Method: immunoSEQ multiplex PCR; TCRdb's copy keeps in-frame clones and lacks some. That table supplies the V and J calls and clone size; D and trimming were determined from the DNA. The table lists 75,000 to 85,000 clones, 86% of them singletons. V gene TRBV5-1 combines with J gene TRBJ2-5, with a weak D call TRBD1 (6 bases). The source material was peripheral blood. The sequence was obtained from a human donor in a cohort sampled during active COVID-19. The CDR3 DNA reads as TGCGCCAGCAGCCATAACAGGGAGGAGACCCAGTACTTC. Its translation is CASSHNREETQYF.